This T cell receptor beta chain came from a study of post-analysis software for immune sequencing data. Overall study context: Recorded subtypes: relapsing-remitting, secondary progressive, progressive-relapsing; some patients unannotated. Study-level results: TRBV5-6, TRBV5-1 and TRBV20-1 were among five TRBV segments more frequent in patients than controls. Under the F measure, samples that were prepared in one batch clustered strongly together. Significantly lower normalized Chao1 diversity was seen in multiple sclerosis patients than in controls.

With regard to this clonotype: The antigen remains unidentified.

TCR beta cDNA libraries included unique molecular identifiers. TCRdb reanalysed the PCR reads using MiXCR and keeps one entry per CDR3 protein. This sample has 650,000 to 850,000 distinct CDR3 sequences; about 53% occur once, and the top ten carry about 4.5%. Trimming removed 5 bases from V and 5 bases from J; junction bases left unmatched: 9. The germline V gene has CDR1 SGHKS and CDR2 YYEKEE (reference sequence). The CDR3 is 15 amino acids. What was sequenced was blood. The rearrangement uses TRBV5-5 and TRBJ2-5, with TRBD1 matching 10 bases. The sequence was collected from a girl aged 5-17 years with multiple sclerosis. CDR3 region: CASSSRQGAPETQYF. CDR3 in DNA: TGTGCCAGCAGTTCCCGACAGGGGGCCCCTGAGACCCAGTACTTC.